This TCR beta chain was sequenced during a study of blood T cell repertoires in COVID-19. Study at large: Researchers got acute and convalescent COVID-19 samples from the United States, Italy and Spain. The cDNA or gDNA used as material had been derived from T cells, B-cell-depleted T cells, or PBMCs.

Germline values: CDR1 LNHDA, CDR2 SQIVND (reference sequence). Trimming took 5 bases from V and 6 from J, leaving 17 bases between them. This CDR3 is 14 amino acids long. Authors' processing steps: Reference gene primer amplification gave nucleated cell count estimates. The table came from immunoSEQ multiplex PCR; TCRdb's copy has only in-frame clones and leaves some out. V and J calls and clone size are given by that table; D and trimming were obtained from the DNA. The sample yields fewer than 350,000 clones, roughly 86% seen once. The chain uses TRBV19 and TRBJ2-7; the D gene is possibly TRBD2 (6 bases). The sequenced sample was peripheral blood. This TCR was recovered from a man aged 35 to 55 with active or convalescent COVID-19. CDR3: CASSYGGTFGEQYF. The CDR3 bases are TGTGCCAGTAGTTATGGGGGGACCTTCGGCGAGCAGTACTTC. Variable domain in full (rest from reference TRBV19 and TRBJ2-7): DGGITQSPKYLFRKEGQNVTLSCEQNLNHDAMYWYRQDPGQGLRLIYYSQIVNDFQKGDIAEGYSVSREKKESFPLTVTSAQKNPTAFYLCASSYGGTFGEQYFGPGTRLTVT.